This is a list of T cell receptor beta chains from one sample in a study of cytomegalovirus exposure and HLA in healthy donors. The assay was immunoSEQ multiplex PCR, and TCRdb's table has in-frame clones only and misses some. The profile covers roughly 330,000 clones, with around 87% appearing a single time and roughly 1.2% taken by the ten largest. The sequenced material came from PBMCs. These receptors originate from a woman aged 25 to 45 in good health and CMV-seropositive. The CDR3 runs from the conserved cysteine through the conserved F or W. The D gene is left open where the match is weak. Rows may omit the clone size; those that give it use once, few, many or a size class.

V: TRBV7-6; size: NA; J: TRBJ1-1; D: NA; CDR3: CASSLPPNTEAFF; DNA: TGTGCCAGCAGCTTACCCCCCAACACTGAAGCTTTCTTT
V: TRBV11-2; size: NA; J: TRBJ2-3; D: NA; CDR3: CASSSTDRPDTQYF; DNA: TGTGCCAGCAGCTCTACCGACCGTCCGGATACGCAGTATTTT
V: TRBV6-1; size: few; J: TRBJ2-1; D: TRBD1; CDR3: CASSGWTGGSYNEQFF; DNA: TGTGCCAGCAGTGGCTGGACAGGAGGTTCCTACAATGAGCAGTTCTTC
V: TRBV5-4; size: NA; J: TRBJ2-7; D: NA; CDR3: CASSSMGEQYF; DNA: TGTGCCAGCAGCTCTATGGGCGAGCAGTACTTC
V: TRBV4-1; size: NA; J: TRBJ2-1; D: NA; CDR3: CASSQAPGGGNEQFF; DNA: TGCGCCAGCAGCCAAGCCCCTGGAGGCGGCAATGAGCAGTTCTTC
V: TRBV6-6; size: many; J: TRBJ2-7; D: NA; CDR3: CASSYLAPGLAYF; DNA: TGTGCCAGCAGTTACTTAGCCCCGGGACTTGCCTACTTC
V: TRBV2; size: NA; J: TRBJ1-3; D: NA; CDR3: CASSEGRTNTIYF; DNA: TGTGCCAGCAGTGAAGGGAGGACGAACACCATATATTTT
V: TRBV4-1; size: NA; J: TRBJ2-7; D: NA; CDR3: CASSQGVSSSPSYEQYF; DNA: TGCGCCAGCAGCCAAGGTGTCAGCAGTTCCCCCTCCTACGAGCAGTACTTC
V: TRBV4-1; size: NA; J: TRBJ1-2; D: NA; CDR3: CASSQDPLGGNGYTF; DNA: TGCGCCAGCAGCCAAGATCCTTTGGGGGGGAATGGCTACACCTTC
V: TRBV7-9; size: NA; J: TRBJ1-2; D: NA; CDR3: CASSGPEGALSGYTF; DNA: TGTGCCAGCAGCGGTCCGGAAGGGGCATTGAGTGGCTACACCTTC
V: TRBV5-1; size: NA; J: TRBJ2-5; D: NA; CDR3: CASSLARGPVETQYF; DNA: TGCGCCAGCAGCTTGGCCCGGGGGCCCGTGGAGACCCAGTACTTC
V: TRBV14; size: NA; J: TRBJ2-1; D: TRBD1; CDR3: CASSDPRDRYNEQFF; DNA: TGTGCCAGCAGCGATCCCCGGGACAGATACAATGAGCAGTTCTTC
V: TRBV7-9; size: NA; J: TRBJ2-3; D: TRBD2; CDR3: CASSLIPRLAGETDTQYF; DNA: TGTGCCAGCAGCTTAATCCCTCGACTAGCGGGGGAAACAGATACGCAGTATTTT
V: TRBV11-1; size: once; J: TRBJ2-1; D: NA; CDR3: CASSPFGALNEQFF; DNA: TGTGCCAGCAGCCCCTTTGGGGCACTAAATGAGCAGTTCTTC
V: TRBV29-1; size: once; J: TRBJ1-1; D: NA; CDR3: CSVDLGWNTEAFF; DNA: TGCAGCGTTGATTTAGGTTGGAACACTGAAGCTTTCTTT
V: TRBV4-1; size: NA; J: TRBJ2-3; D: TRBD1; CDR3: CASSQLSQGVKTQYF; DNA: TGCGCCAGCAGCCAATTATCACAGGGGGTAAAAACGCAGTATTTT
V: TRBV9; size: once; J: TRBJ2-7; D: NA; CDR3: CASSVAGGLPNEQYF; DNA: TGTGCCAGCAGCGTAGCTGGGGGGCTCCCAAACGAGCAGTACTTC
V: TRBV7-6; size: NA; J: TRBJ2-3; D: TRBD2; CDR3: CASSLRTSGITDTQYF; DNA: TGTGCCAGCAGCTTAAGGACTAGCGGGATCACAGATACGCAGTATTTT
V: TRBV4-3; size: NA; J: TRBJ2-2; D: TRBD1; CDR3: CASSQEQGTNTGELFF; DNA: TGCGCCAGCAGCCAAGAACAGGGGACCAACACCGGGGAGCTGTTTTTT
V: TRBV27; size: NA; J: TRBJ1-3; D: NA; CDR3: CASSLNRDGNTIYF; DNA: TGTGCCAGCAGTTTAAACAGGGACGGAAACACCATATATTTT
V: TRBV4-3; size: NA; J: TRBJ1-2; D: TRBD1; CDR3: CASSLTSSGTGVDYGYTF; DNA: TGCGCCAGCAGCCTTACCTCGTCCGGGACAGGGGTGGATTATGGCTACACCTTC
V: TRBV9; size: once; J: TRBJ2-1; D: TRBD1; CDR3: CASSMGQTYNEQFF; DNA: TGTGCCAGCAGCATGGGACAGACCTACAATGAGCAGTTCTTC
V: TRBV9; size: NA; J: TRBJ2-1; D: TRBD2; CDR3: CASSVGLAGSYNEQFF; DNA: TGTGCCAGCAGCGTAGGGCTAGCGGGCTCCTACAATGAGCAGTTCTTC
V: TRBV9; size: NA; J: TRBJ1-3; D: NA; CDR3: CASNEQGGSGNTIYF; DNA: TGTGCCAGCAATGAACAGGGAGGCTCTGGAAACACCATATATTTT
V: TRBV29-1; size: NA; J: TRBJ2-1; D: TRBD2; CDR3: CSVVLTSLYNEQFF; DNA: TGCAGCGTTGTCTTGACTAGCCTTTACAATGAGCAGTTCTTC
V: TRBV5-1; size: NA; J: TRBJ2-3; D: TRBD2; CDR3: CASSQVGGPADTQYF; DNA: TGCGCCAGCAGCCAGGTGGGAGGGCCCGCAGATACGCAGTATTTT
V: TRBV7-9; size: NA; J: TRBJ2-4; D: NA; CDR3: CASYGGTGNIQYF; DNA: TGTGCCAGCTACGGGGGAACGGGAAACATTCAGTACTTC
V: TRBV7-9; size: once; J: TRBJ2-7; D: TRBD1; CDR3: CASRFRTGGEQYF; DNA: TGTGCCAGCAGGTTCAGGACAGGGGGCGAGCAGTACTTC
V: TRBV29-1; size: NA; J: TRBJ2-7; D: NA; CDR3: CSVGGGTLHEQYF; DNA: TGCAGCGTTGGAGGGGGGACCCTTCACGAGCAGTACTTC
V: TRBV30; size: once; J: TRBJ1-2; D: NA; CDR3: CAWDPRGLNYGYTF; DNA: TGTGCCTGGGATCCTCGGGGGCTTAACTATGGCTACACCTTC
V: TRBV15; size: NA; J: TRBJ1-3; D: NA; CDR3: CATRSSGGNTIYF; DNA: TGTGCCACCAGGTCGAGCGGTGGAAACACCATATATTTT
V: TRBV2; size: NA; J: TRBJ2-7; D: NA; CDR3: CASSELSAHEQYF; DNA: TGTGCCAGCAGTGAACTTAGCGCCCACGAGCAGTACTTC
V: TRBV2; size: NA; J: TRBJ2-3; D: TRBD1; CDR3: CASSEGTGGSDTQYF; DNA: TGTGCCAGCAGTGAGGGGACAGGGGGCTCAGATACGCAGTATTTT
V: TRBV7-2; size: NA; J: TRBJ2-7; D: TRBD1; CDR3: CASSLTGTGGYEQYF; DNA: TGTGCCAGCAGCTTAACCGGGACAGGGGGTTACGAGCAGTACTTC